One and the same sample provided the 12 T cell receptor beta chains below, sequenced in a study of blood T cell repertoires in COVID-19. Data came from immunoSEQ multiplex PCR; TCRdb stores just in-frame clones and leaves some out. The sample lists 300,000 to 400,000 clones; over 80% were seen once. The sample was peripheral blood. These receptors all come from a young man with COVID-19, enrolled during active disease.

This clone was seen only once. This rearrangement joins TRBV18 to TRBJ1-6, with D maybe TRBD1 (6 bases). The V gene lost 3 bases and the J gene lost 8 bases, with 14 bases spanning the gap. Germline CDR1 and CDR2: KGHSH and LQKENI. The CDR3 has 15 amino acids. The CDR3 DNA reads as TGTGCCAGCTCACCCGGACAGTCGATGGATTCACCCCTCCACTTT. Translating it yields CASSPGQSMDSPLHF. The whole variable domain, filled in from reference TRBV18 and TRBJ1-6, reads NAGVMQNPRHLVRRRGQEARLRCSPMKGHSHVYWYRQLPEEGLKFMVYLQKENIIDESGMPKERFSAEFPKEGPSILRIQQVVRGDSAAYFCASSPGQSMDSPLHFGNGTRLTVT.

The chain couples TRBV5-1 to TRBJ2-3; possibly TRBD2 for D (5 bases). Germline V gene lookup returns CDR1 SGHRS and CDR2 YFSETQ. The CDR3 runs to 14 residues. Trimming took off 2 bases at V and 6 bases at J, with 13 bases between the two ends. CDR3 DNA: TGCGCCAGCAGCTTACCTCTAGCCGGTGATACGCAGTATTTT. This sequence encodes CASSLPLAGDTQYF.

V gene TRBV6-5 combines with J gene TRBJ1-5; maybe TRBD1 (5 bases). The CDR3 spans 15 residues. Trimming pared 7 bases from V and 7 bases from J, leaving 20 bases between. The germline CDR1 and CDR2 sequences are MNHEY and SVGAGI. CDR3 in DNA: TGTGCCAGCACCCAAAGTTCTGTGCAGGGCCAGCCCCAGCATTTT. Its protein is CASTQSSVQGQPQHF.

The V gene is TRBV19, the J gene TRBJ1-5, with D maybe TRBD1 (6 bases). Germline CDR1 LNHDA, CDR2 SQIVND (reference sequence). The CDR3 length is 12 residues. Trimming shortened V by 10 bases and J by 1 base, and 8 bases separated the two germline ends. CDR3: CATQGSNQPQHF. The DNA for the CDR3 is TGTGCCACCCAGGGGAGCAATCAGCCCCAGCATTTT. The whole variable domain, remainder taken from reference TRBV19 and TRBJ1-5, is DGGITQSPKYLFRKEGQNVTLSCEQNLNHDAMYWYRQDPGQGLRLIYYSQIVNDFQKGDIAEGYSVSREKKESFPLTVTSAQKNPTAFYLCATQGSNQPQHFGDGTRLSIL.

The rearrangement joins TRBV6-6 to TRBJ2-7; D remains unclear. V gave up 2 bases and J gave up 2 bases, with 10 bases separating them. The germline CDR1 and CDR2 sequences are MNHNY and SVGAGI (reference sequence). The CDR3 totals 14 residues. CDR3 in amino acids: CASSYHPEAYEQYF. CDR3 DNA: TGTGCCAGCAGTTACCACCCAGAGGCCTACGAGCAGTACTTC.

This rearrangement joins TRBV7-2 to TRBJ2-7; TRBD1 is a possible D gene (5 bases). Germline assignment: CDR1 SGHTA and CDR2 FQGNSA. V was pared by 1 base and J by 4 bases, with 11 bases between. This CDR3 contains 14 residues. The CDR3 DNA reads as TGTGCCAGCAGCTTAGGACAGACAGTTTACGAGCAGTACTTC. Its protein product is CASSLGQTVYEQYF. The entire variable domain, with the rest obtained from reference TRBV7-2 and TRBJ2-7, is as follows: GAGVSQSPSNKVTEKGKDVELRCDPISGHTALYWYRQSLGQGLEFLIYFQGNSAPDKSGLPSDRFSAERTGGSVSTLTIQRTQQEDSAVYLCASSLGQTVYEQYFGPGTRLTVT.

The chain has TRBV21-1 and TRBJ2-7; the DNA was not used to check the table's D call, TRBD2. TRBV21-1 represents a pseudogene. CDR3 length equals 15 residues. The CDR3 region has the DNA TGTGCCAGCAGCAAGGGCGGGGGTCTCTCCTACGAGCAGTACTTC. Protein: CASSKGGGLSYEQYF.

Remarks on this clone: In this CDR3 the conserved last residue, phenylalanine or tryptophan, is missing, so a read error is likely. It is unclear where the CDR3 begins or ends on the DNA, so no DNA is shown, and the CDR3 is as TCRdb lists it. CDR3: CASSLVSGQGRRI. The chain uses TRBV27 and TRBJ1-1; the table gives TRBD1 as D, unverified against the DNA. The CDR3 extends over 13 residues, inclusive of both ends. Germline V gene lookup returns CDR1 MNHEY and CDR2 SMNVEV (reference sequence).

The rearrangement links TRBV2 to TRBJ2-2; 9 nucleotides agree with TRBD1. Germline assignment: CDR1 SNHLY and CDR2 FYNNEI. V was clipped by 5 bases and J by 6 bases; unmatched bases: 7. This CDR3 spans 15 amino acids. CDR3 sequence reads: CASSPRWTGAGELFF. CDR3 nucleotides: TGTGCCAGCAGTCCCCGCTGGACAGGGGCCGGGGAGCTGTTTTTT.

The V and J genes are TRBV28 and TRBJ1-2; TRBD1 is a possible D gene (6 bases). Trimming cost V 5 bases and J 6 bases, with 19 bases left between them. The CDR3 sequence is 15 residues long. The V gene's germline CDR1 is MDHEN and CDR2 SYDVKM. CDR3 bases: TGTGCCAGCAGTCTTGGACAGCCACTTCCCGATGGCTACACCTTC. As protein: CASSLGQPLPDGYTF.

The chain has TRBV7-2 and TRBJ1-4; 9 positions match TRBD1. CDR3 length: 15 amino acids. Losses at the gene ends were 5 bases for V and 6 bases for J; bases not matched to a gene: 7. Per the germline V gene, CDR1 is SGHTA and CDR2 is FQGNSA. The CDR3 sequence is CASSRQQGADEKLFF. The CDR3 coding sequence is TGTGCCAGCAGCCGGCAACAGGGGGCGGATGAAAAACTGTTTTTT.

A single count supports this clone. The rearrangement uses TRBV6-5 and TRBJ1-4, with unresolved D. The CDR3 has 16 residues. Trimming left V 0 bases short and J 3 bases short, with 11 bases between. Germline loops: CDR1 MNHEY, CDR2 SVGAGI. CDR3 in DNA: TGTGCCAGCAGTTACTCGATGAGGGTAGCTAATGAAAAACTGTTTTTT. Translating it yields CASSYSMRVANEKLFF.